Sequencing of this T cell receptor (beta chain) was carried out in a study of OX40 agonist ivuxolimab in advanced cancers. Overall study: Dosing consisted of intravenous ivuxolimab at 0.01 to 10 mg/kg every 2 weeks.

Profiling relied on immunoSEQ multiplex PCR, and the TCRdb table lists in-frame clones only, not all of them. Of approximately 69,000 clones in the sample, about 80% are singletons; the top ten hold around 2.3%. V lost 4 bases and J lost 5; bases outside the gene matches: 12. Germline V lookup: CDR1 SGHNT, CDR2 YYREEE (reference sequence). The CDR3 runs to 15 residues. Source: CD4+ or CD8+ T cells sorted from blood, taken in a trial of the OX40 agonist ivuxolimab. The receptor was derived from an adult with an advanced solid tumor such as melanoma, head and neck, liver or kidney cancer. The chain uses TRBV5-4 and TRBJ2-7; 7 bases map to TRBD2. The CDR3 nucleotides are TGTGCCAGCAGCCCGTGGGGGGAGGGAAGCAACGAGCAGTACTTC. Encoded protein: CASSPWGEGSNEQYF.